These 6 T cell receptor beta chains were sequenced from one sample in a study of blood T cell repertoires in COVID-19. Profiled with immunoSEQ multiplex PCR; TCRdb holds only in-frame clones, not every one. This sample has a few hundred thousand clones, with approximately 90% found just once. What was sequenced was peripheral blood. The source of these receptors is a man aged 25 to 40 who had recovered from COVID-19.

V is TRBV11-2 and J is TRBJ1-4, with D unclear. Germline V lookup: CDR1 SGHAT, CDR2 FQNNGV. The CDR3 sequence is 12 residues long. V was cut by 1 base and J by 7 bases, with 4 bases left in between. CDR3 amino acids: CASSLVSEKLFF. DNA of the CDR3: TGTGCCAGCAGCTTAGTCAGTGAAAAACTGTTTTTT.

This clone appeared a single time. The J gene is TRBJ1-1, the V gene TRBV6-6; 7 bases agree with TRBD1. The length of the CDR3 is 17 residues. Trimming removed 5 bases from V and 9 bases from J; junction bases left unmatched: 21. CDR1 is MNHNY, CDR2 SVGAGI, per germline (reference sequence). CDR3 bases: TGTGCCAGCAGTCGACAGGGAATGGGAACACTCGAGCCGAAAGCTTTCTTT. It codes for CASSRQGMGTLEPKAFF.

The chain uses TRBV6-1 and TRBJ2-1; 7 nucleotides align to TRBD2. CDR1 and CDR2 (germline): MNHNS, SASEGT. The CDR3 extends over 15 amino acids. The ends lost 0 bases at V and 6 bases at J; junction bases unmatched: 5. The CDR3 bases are TGTGCCAGCAGTGAAGCGAGCGGGGTCATCAATGAGCAGTTCTTC. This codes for CASSEASGVINEQFF.

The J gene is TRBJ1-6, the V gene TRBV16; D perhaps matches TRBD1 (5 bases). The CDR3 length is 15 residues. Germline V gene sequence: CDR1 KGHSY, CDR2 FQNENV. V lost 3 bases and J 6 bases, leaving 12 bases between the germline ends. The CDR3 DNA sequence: TGTGCCAGCAGCCATAATGGGGCTCGTAATTCACCCCTCCACTTT. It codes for CASSHNGARNSPLHF.

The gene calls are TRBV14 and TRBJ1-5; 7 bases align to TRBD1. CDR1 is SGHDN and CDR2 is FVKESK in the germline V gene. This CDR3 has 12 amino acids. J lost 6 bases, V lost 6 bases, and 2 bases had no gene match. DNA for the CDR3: TGTGCCAGCAGTCAGGGGGGTCAGCCCCAGCATTTT. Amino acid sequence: CASSQGGQPQHF. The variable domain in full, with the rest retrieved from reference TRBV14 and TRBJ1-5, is EAGVTQFPSHSVIEKGQTVTLRCDPISGHDNLYWYRRVMGKEIKFLLHFVKESKQDESGMPNNRFLAERTGGTYSTLKVQPAELEDSGVYFCASSQGGQPQHFGDGTRLSIL.

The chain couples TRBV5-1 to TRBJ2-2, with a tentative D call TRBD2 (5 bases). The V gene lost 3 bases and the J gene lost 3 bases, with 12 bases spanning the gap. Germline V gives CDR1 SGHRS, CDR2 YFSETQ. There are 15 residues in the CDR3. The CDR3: CASSWSSSYTGELFF. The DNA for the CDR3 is TGCGCCAGCAGCTGGTCTAGCAGTTACACCGGGGAGCTGTTTTTT.